The 30 T cell receptor beta chains in this list originate from one sample, sequenced in a study of blood T cell repertoires in COVID-19. The data were produced by immunoSEQ multiplex PCR, yet TCRdb's version contains in-frame clones alone and is incomplete. Here the sample spans 250,000 to 350,000 clones, about four fifths being singletons. The specimen was peripheral blood. Receptors originate from a human donor with COVID-19, enrolled during active disease. The donor label of this sample is uncertain.

The chain joins TRBV7-9 to TRBJ2-7; D might be TRBD2 (7 bases). CDR3 length: 15 amino acids. V was clipped by 2 bases and J by 13 bases, with 24 bases between them. Germline CDR1 and CDR2: SEHNR and FQNEAQ (reference sequence). CDR3 nucleotides: TGTGCCAGCAGCTTAAACGGCGGGGGCACAAGCGGGCTTTACTTC. Encoded protein: CASSLNGGGTSGLYF.

This clone was seen just once. This chain uses TRBV9 with TRBJ2-3; D gene ambiguous. This CDR3 has 14 amino acids. Germline V CDR1 and CDR2: SGDLS, YYNGEE. V dropped 4 bases and J dropped 0 bases, with 9 bases sitting between them. CDR3 sequence: CASSLRSSTDTQYF. Here the CDR3 DNA reads TGTGCCAGCAGCCTTAGATCTAGCACAGATACGCAGTATTTT.

The chain has TRBV6-2 or TRBV6-3 and TRBJ2-1; weak D call: TRBD1 (5 bases). The V end was cut by 2 bases, the J end by 6 bases, with 11 bases between. This CDR3 region has 14 residues. Per germline, CDR1 MNHEY and CDR2 SVGEGT. CDR3 DNA sequence: TGTGCCAGCAGTTACCTAGGACACCCCAATGAGCAGTTCTTC. It yields the protein CASSYLGHPNEQFF.

The chain combines TRBV2 with TRBJ1-4; 9 nucleotides align to TRBD1. This CDR3 is 15 amino acids long. CDR1 and CDR2 (germline): SNHLY, FYNNEI. J gave up 8 bases and V 6 bases, and 10 bases lay outside the gene matches. The CDR3 DNA follows: TGTGCCAGCAGCCGTGAACAGGGGGCGGTCGAAAAACTGTTTTTT. Translation gives CASSREQGAVEKLFF.

This clone was counted a single time. V usage is TRBV6-6 and J usage is TRBJ1-3; D is unclear. Looked up from germline, CDR1 is MNHNY and CDR2 is SVGAGI (reference sequence). CDR3 length: 15 residues. Trimming stripped 2 bases from V and 0 bases from J, with 8 bases between. The chain's CDR3 is CASSYIGSSGNTIYF. The CDR3 region has the DNA TGTGCCAGCAGTTACATTGGGAGCTCTGGAAACACCATATATTTT.

The V gene is TRBV27, the J gene TRBJ1-1; D is possibly TRBD1 (5 bases). Germline loops: CDR1 MNHEY, CDR2 SMNVEV (reference sequence). Between the trimmed V and J ends, which lost 5 bases and 1 base, there was a span of 17 bases. The CDR3 runs to 16 residues. CDR3 in amino acids: CASSLLGAGPNTEAFF. Here the CDR3 DNA reads TGTGCCAGCAGTCTTTTAGGCGCGGGGCCGAACACTGAAGCTTTCTTT.

The chain recombines TRBV3-1 (or the pseudogene TRBV3-2) with TRBJ2-1, with 7 bases lining up with TRBD2. Trimming removed 4 bases from V and 4 bases from J; junction bases left unmatched: 13. This CDR3 has 17 amino acids. Germline CDR1 reads LGHDT; CDR2 reads YNNKEL (reference sequence). For the CDR3, the DNA is TGTGCCAGCAGCCCGAACGGACGGCGGCGGGGGTACAATGAGCAGTTCTTC. It yields the protein CASSPNGRRRGYNEQFF.

The J gene is TRBJ2-7, the V gene TRBV28; 7 bases fit TRBD2. The ends lost 7 bases at V and 3 bases at J; junction bases unmatched: 9. The CDR3 covers 14 residues. In germline, CDR1 is MDHEN, CDR2 SYDVKM. CDR3 protein: CASTPGGLHYEQYF. The CDR3 DNA reads as TGTGCCAGCACCCCGGGGGGACTTCACTACGAGCAGTACTTC.

The genes are TRBV5-5 and TRBJ1-2, with TRBD1 matching 7 bases. Germline V gives CDR1 SGHKS, CDR2 YYEKEE (reference sequence). CDR3 length equals 15 residues. The junction had 11 bases not matched to a gene; V was cut back by 5 bases and J by 4 bases. DNA of the CDR3: TGTGCCAGCAGTCCCGGGACAGCCCTCACCTATGGCTACACCTTC. Translation: CASSPGTALTYGYTF.

A few counts support this clone. The chain recombines TRBV7-2 with TRBJ2-1, with TRBD2 identical over 12 bases. Looked up from germline, CDR1 is SGHTA and CDR2 is FQGNSA. With 1 base clipped from V and 9 bases from J, the junction kept 10 bases outside the gene matches. This CDR3 is built from 17 residues. CDR3 region: CASSLGLLAGGPGEQFF. The CDR3 DNA is TGTGCCAGCAGCTTAGGCTTGCTAGCGGGAGGGCCTGGTGAGCAGTTCTTC. Full variable domain (rest looked up from reference TRBV7-2 and TRBJ2-1): GAGVSQSPSNKVTEKGKDVELRCDPISGHTALYWYRQSLGQGLEFLIYFQGNSAPDKSGLPSDRFSAERTGGSVSTLTIQRTQQEDSAVYLCASSLGLLAGGPGEQFFGPGTRLTVL.

J is TRBJ1-3 and V is TRBV14; D is perhaps TRBD1 (5 bases). CDR1 and CDR2 (germline): SGHDN, FVKESK. V was pared by 6 bases and J by 3 bases, with 12 bases between. This CDR3 comprises 14 residues. CDR3 bases: TGTGCCAGCAGTTTACAGGAGAGTGGAAACACCATATATTTT. As protein: CASSLQESGNTIYF.

This clone was observed once. The gene calls are TRBV29-1 and TRBJ1-2; 9 positions match TRBD1. The germline CDR1 and CDR2 sequences are SQVTM and ANQGSEA. The CDR3 has 15 amino acids. Trimming took 4 bases from V and 8 from J; bases not matched to a gene: 14. The CDR3 loop reads CSVGAQGAALGGYTF. The CDR3 DNA reads TGCAGCGTTGGGGCACAGGGGGCCGCCCTCGGGGGCTACACCTTC.

This clone was seen a few times. The chain links TRBV18 to TRBJ1-1; D not certain. V lost 3 bases and J 6 bases, leaving 20 bases between the germline ends. This CDR3 has 16 amino acids. CDR1 and CDR2 (germline): KGHSH, LQKENI. In DNA, the CDR3 is TGTGCCAGCTCACCTACTGGGCGCGGAGAGGGCGCTGAAGCTTTCTTT. Its translation is CASSPTGRGEGAEAFF.

This clone has just one count. The chain links TRBV30 to TRBJ1-4; possibly TRBD1 for D (5 bases). The CDR3 spans 14 residues. CDR1 and CDR2 (germline): GTSNPN, SVGIG (reference sequence). V was clipped by 0 bases and J by 6 bases, with 11 bases between them. The CDR3 nucleotides read TGTGCCTGGAGTGTACGGGCAGGGCATGAAAAACTGTTTTTT. Translated, it gives CAWSVRAGHEKLFF.

The chain recombines TRBV7-2 with TRBJ2-2; TRBD1 might be the D (6 bases). This CDR3 spans 16 amino acids. From germline, CDR1 is SGHTA and CDR2 FQGNSA. V lost 5 bases and J lost 2, with 15 bases in between. The chain's CDR3 is CASSLNSGTNTGELFF. The CDR3 bases are TGTGCCAGCAGCCTCAATTCCGGGACAAACACCGGGGAGCTGTTTTTT.

This clone was counted once. The same CDR3 arises from other DNA sequences in this sample as well. The chain uses TRBV27 and TRBJ2-5, with D perhaps matching TRBD2 (6 bases). CDR1 is MNHEY and CDR2 is SMNVEV in the germline V gene (reference sequence). V was clipped by 5 bases and J by 4 bases, with 11 bases between them. CDR3 length equals 13 residues. CDR3: CASSPRRGETQYF. CDR3 coding DNA: TGTGCCAGCAGTCCCCGGAGGGGAGAGACCCAGTACTTC.

This clone was observed a few times. J is TRBJ1-5 and V is TRBV6-5, with a weak D call TRBD1 (5 bases). CDR1 and CDR2 (germline): MNHEY, SVGAGI. V was shortened by 6 bases and J by 1 base, with 10 bases between the two germline ends. This CDR3 is built from 14 residues. This CDR3 is CASSQGDSNQPQHF. The CDR3, as DNA: TGTGCCAGCAGCCAGGGCGACAGCAATCAGCCCCAGCATTTT.

The chain is built from TRBV11-3 and TRBJ2-5, with D possibly matching TRBD2 (6 bases). Per the germline V gene, CDR1 is SGHNT and CDR2 is YENEEA. The CDR3 sequence is 15 residues long. V lost 5 bases to trimming and J lost 5 bases, with 18 bases between them. The CDR3 DNA reads as TGTGCCAGCAGCCCGCGGGGCGGGATTGGGGAGACCCAGTACTTC. Translated: CASSPRGGIGETQYF.

This clone showed up just a few times. The CDR3 here is CASSLMSTDTEAFF. Written as DNA, the CDR3 is TGTGCCAGCAGCTTAATGTCCACGGACACTGAAGCTTTCTTT. The chain recombines TRBV7-3 with TRBJ1-1; no clear D. In germline, CDR1 is SGHTA, CDR2 FQGTGA. There are 14 residues in the CDR3. V was shortened by 1 base and J by 3 bases, with 9 bases between the two germline ends.

The chain joins TRBV3-1 (or the pseudogene TRBV3-2) to TRBJ2-7, with 7 bases aligning to TRBD1. Trimming removed 2 bases from V and 3 bases from J; junction bases left unmatched: 4. Germline V gives CDR1 LGHDT, CDR2 YNNKEL (reference sequence). The CDR3 consists of 14 residues. CDR3 sequence reads: CASSQQTGDYEQYF. The CDR3, as DNA: TGTGCCAGCAGCCAACAAACAGGGGACTACGAGCAGTACTTC.

The rearrangement links TRBV19 to TRBJ2-1, with a possible D match to TRBD2 (6 bases). V was shortened by 3 bases and J by 0 bases, with 12 bases between the two germline ends. Germline assignment: CDR1 LNHDA and CDR2 SQIVND (reference sequence). The CDR3 contains 16 residues. CDR3 sequence: CASSIIAASSYNEQFF. Here the CDR3 DNA reads TGTGCCAGTAGTATTATAGCGGCTAGCTCCTACAATGAGCAGTTCTTC.

This clone was seen once. V usage is TRBV5-1 and J usage is TRBJ2-7, with D uncertain. Trimming cost V 7 bases and J 4 bases, with 6 bases left between them. The germline CDR1 and CDR2 sequences are SGHRS and YFSETQ. This CDR3 is built from 10 residues. Here the CDR3 DNA reads TGCGCCAGCTTCGGGTACGAGCAGTACTTC. The encoded protein is CASFGYEQYF.

The V and J genes are TRBV28 and TRBJ1-3; D might be TRBD1 (5 bases). Germline values: CDR1 MDHEN, CDR2 SYDVKM. This CDR3 region has 16 residues. Trimming left V 3 bases short and J 2 bases short, with 14 bases between. CDR3 protein: CASSFSGDSPGNTIYF. The CDR3 DNA reads as TGTGCCAGCAGTTTCTCGGGGGATTCCCCTGGAAACACCATATATTTT. Based on the CDR3 plus reference TRBV28 and TRBJ1-3, the full variable domain is DVKVTQSSRYLVKRTGEKVFLECVQDMDHENMFWYRQDPGLGLRLIYFSYDVKMKEKGDIPEGYSVSREKKERFSLILESASTNQTSMYLCASSFSGDSPGNTIYFGEGSWLTVV.

The chain employs TRBV10-1 and TRBJ2-1, with a weak D call TRBD1 (5 bases). Germline V gene sequence: CDR1 WNHNN, CDR2 SYGVQD (reference sequence). The V end was cut by 7 bases, the J end by 5 bases, with 12 bases between. CDR3 length: 13 residues. The CDR3 loop is CASKQQVNNEQFF. The CDR3 DNA is TGCGCCAGCAAGCAACAGGTGAACAATGAGCAGTTCTTC.

The chain is built from TRBV10-1 and TRBJ2-1; the match to TRBD1 covers 7 bases. V was clipped by 6 bases and J by 0 bases; unmatched bases: 8. The CDR3 is 16 residues long. From germline, CDR1 is WNHNN and CDR2 SYGVQD (reference sequence). The CDR3 here is CASSPTGASSYNEQFF. CDR3 DNA sequence: TGCGCCAGCAGCCCCACAGGGGCCTCCTCCTACAATGAGCAGTTCTTC.

This sequence joins TRBV5-1 and TRBJ2-7; 8 bases match TRBD2. The CDR3 consists of 15 residues. V shed 3 bases, J shed 4 bases, and the junction held 9 bases outside the gene matches. Per germline, CDR1 SGHRS and CDR2 YFSETQ. CDR3 region: CASSSPGLGRYEQYF. CDR3 coding DNA: TGCGCCAGCAGCTCTCCGGGACTAGGTCGTTACGAGCAGTACTTC.

The table lists this clone with a count of one. The rearrangement uses TRBV15 and TRBJ2-7; 7 positions agree with TRBD2. The CDR3 runs to 17 residues. V shed 1 base and J 7 bases; nucleotides not matched to a gene: 16. Germline CDR1 is LNHNV and CDR2 is YYDKDF (reference sequence). The CDR3 nucleotides read TGTGCCACCAGCAGAGGACTAGCAGCTACTTGGAGGGAGGAGCAGTACTTC. It translates to CATSRGLAATWREEQYF.

DNA of the CDR3: TGTGCCAGCAATTCTTACAGGGGCAATCAGCCCCAGCATTTT. It yields the protein CASNSYRGNQPQHF. This chain joins TRBV2 and TRBJ1-5, with a weak D call TRBD1 (6 bases). CDR1 is SNHLY, CDR2 FYNNEI, per germline. Between the trimmed V and J ends, which lost 7 bases and 2 bases, there was a span of 12 bases. The length of the CDR3 is 14 residues.

The rearrangement joins TRBV9 to TRBJ1-6; D not resolved. The CDR3 is 17 amino acids. Germline V gene data show CDR1 as SGDLS and CDR2 as YYNGEE. Trimming removed 0 bases at V and 0 bases at J, with 10 bases between. The CDR3: CASSVAAGSSYNSPLHF. The CDR3 DNA sequence: TGTGCCAGCAGCGTAGCTGCCGGGAGCTCCTATAATTCACCCCTCCACTTT.

The chain links TRBV5-1 to TRBJ2-5; 7 bases fit TRBD1. Trimming cost V 3 bases and J 6 bases; bases outside gene matches: 5. Germline CDR1 is SGHRS and CDR2 is YFSETQ. There are 13 residues in the CDR3. The CDR3 loop reads CASSSPGGQTQYF. The CDR3 DNA is TGCGCCAGCAGCTCCCCAGGGGGACAGACCCAGTACTTC.